Reported below is one T cell receptor (beta chain). The study ran its PCR with 60 Vbeta and 13 Jbeta primers. The assay was immunoSEQ multiplex PCR, and TCRdb's table has in-frame clones only and misses some. The sample records about 190,000 clones, around three quarters being singletons. The CDR3 totals 11 residues. The V gene lost 8 bases and the J gene lost 3 bases, with 8 bases spanning the gap. Germline-derived CDR1 and CDR2 are MNHGY and SVAAGI. The data are from a study of cytomegalovirus exposure and HLA in healthy donors. What was sequenced was PBMCs. The clonotype originates from a woman aged 18-29 years in good health and CMV-seronegative. The chain is built from TRBV6-9 and TRBJ2-7; D remains unclear. The CDR3 loop is CASATNYEQYF. In nucleotides, the CDR3 is TGTGCCAGCGCTACTAACTACGAGCAGTACTTC.